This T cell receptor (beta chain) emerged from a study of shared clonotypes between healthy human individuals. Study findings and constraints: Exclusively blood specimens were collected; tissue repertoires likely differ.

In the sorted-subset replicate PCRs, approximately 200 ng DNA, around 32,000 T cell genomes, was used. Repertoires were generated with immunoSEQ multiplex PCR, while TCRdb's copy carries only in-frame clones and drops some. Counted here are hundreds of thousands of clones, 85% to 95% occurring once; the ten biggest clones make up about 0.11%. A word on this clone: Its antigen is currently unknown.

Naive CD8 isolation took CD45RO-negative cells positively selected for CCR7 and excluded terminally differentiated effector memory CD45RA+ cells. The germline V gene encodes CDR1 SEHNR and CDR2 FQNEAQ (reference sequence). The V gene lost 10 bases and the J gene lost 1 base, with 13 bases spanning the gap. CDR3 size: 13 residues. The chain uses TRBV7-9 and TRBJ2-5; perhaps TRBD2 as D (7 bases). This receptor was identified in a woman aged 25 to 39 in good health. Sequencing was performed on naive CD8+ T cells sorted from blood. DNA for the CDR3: TGTGCCACCGCGGGGGCAGTCCAAGAGACCCAGTACTTC. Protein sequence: CATAGAVQETQYF.